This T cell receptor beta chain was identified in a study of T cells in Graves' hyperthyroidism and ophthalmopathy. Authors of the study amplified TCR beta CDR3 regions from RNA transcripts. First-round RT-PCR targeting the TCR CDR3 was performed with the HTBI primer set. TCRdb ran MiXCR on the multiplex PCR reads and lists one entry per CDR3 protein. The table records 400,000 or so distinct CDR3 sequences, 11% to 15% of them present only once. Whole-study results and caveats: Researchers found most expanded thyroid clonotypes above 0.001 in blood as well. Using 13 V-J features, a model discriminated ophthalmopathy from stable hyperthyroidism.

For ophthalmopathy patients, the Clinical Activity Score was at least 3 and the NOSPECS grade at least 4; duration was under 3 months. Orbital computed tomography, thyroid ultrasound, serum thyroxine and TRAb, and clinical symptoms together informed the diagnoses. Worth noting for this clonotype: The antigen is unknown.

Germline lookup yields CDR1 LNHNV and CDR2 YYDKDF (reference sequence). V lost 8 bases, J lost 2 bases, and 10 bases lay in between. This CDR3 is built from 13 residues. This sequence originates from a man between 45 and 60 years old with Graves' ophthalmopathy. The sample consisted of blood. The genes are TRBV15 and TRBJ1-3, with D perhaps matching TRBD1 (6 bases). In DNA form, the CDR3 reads TGTGCCACCGAACAGGGACCTGGAAACACCATATATTTT. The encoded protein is CATEQGPGNTIYF.